One sample yielded the 17 T cell receptor beta chains listed below, sequenced in a study of cytomegalovirus exposure and HLA in healthy donors. Produced via immunoSEQ multiplex PCR; TCRdb's table is partial and in-frame only. The data show some 210,000 clones, more than 75% seen once. Sequences were obtained from PBMCs. The source is a woman younger than 35 in good health and CMV-seropositive.

The chain combines TRBV5-4 with TRBJ2-7, with D maybe TRBD1 (5 bases). Trimming left V 4 bases short and J 6 bases short, with 20 bases between. The germline gives CDR1 SGHNT, CDR2 YYREEE (reference sequence). The CDR3 has 15 amino acids. For the CDR3, the DNA is TGTGCCAGCAGCCCCATCCCGGCAGGGAATCCCGAGCAGTACTTC. As protein: CASSPIPAGNPEQYF.

The rearrangement uses TRBV11-3 and TRBJ2-7; tentative D call: TRBD2 (6 bases). The germline V gene encodes CDR1 SGHNT and CDR2 YENEEA. The CDR3 sequence is 13 residues long. The V and J ends lost 5 bases and 0 bases respectively, with 8 bases between them. The CDR3 loop reads CASSPGGSYEQYF. The CDR3, as DNA: TGTGCCAGCAGCCCCGGGGGCTCCTACGAGCAGTACTTC.

This clone has only one observation. This rearrangement joins TRBV9 to TRBJ2-3; no clear D. V was pared by 0 bases and J by 6 bases, with 8 bases between. Germline V gene sequence: CDR1 SGDLS, CDR2 YYNGEE. CDR3 length: 13 residues. The CDR3 DNA reads TGTGCCAGCAGCGTAGCTCCCCCGGATACGCAGTATTTT. Translated: CASSVAPPDTQYF.

This rearrangement joins TRBV7-2 to TRBJ1-5; 10 bases map to TRBD1. Trimming at V came to 5 bases and at J to 2 bases, leaving 3 bases not matched to a gene. The germline CDR1 and CDR2 sequences are SGHTA and FQGNSA. This CDR3 has 15 residues. The CDR3, as DNA: TGTGCCAGCAGCCCCGGGACAGGGGGCAATCAGCCCCAGCATTTT. Translation gives CASSPGTGGNQPQHF.

This chain links TRBV25-1 with TRBJ1-2, with 8 positions matching TRBD1. Trimming removed 6 bases from V and 7 bases from J; junction bases left unmatched: 4. The CDR3 has 12 residues. The V gene's germline CDR1 is MGHDK and CDR2 SYGVNS. The CDR3 sequence is CASSTGGTGYTF. CDR3 in DNA: TGTGCCAGCAGCACAGGGGGGACTGGCTACACCTTC.

The V gene is TRBV6-5, the J gene TRBJ1-5, with a weak D call TRBD1 (5 bases). Trimming pared 7 bases from V and 1 base from J, leaving 14 bases between. The CDR3 runs to 15 residues. CDR1 and CDR2 (germline): MNHEY, SVGAGI. The CDR3: CASTPGEGSNQPQHF. CDR3 DNA sequence: TGTGCCAGCACCCCGGGAGAGGGGAGCAATCAGCCCCAGCATTTT.

The chain uses TRBV4-1 and TRBJ2-7, with 7 bases matching TRBD2. Germline V gene lookup returns CDR1 MGHRA and CDR2 YSYEKL. The CDR3 is made up of 15 amino acids. Trimming cost V 0 bases and J 0 bases; bases outside gene matches: 2. This CDR3 reads CASSQEKRDSYEQYF. CDR3 DNA sequence: TGCGCCAGCAGCCAAGAGAAGCGGGACTCCTACGAGCAGTACTTC.

The chain has TRBV7-9 and TRBJ2-2; perhaps TRBD1 as D (5 bases). The CDR3 length is 15 residues. The V end was cut by 5 bases, the J end by 5 bases, with 15 bases between. Germline lookup yields CDR1 SEHNR and CDR2 FQNEAQ (reference sequence). The CDR3 DNA reads as TGTGCCAGCAGCCCTACAGGTCTAGGAACCGGGGAGCTGTTTTTT. Amino acids: CASSPTGLGTGELFF.

Note on this clone: Compared with germline, one end of the junction differs, possibly owing to a read error. The genes are TRBV20-1 and TRBJ2-7; 8 bases are a match to TRBD1. The CDR3 is made up of 10 amino acids. CDR1 is DFQATT and CDR2 is SNEGSKA in the germline V gene (reference sequence). The DNA of the CDR3 is TGCAGTGCTAGAGATCTGGACAGGGTGTTC. Amino acids: CSARDLDRVF.

The chain links TRBV13 to TRBJ2-6; no firm D call. The CDR3 is 14 amino acids. The germline CDR1 and CDR2 sequences are PRHDT and FYEKMQ (reference sequence). V gave up 3 bases and J gave up 0 bases, with 3 bases separating them. The CDR3 spells CASSFYSGANVLTF. The DNA of the CDR3 is TGTGCCAGCAGCTTTTACTCTGGGGCCAACGTCCTGACTTTC.

The V and J genes are TRBV5-1 and TRBJ1-4, with 12 bases lining up with TRBD1. This CDR3 is 16 amino acids long. The germline V gene encodes CDR1 SGHRS and CDR2 YFSETQ. V shed 4 bases, J shed 4 bases, and the junction held 5 bases outside the gene matches. The CDR3 DNA reads as TGCGCCAGCAGCAAGGGACAGGGGGCTTTTAATGAAAAACTGTTTTTT. It encodes CASSKGQGAFNEKLFF.

The chain links TRBV29-1 to TRBJ1-1; D ambiguous. V was trimmed by 5 bases and J by 0 bases, leaving 10 bases between them. The germline gives CDR1 SQVTM, CDR2 ANQGSEA. The CDR3 runs to 13 residues. The CDR3 sequence is CSVRRNMNTEAFF. The CDR3 nucleotides are TGCAGCGTTCGGAGGAACATGAACACTGAAGCTTTCTTT.

In this sample, this clone turned up once. The chain is built from TRBV2 and TRBJ2-7; 11 positions agree with TRBD2. From germline, CDR1 is SNHLY and CDR2 FYNNEI. The CDR3 extends over 16 amino acids. J was trimmed by 4 bases and V by 3 bases; bases with no gene match: 8. The DNA for the CDR3 is TGTGCCAGCAGTGAGGGAAGACTAGCGGGAAGGTACGAGCAGTACTTC. Its protein product is CASSEGRLAGRYEQYF.

The chain joins TRBV4-2 to TRBJ2-7; tentatively, D is TRBD2 (5 bases). Germline V gene sequence: CDR1 LGHNA, CDR2 YNFKEQ. This CDR3 has 16 residues. V dropped 3 bases and J dropped 0 bases, with 15 bases sitting between them. CDR3 DNA sequence: TGTGCCAGCAGCCATGAGTATAGCGCGCCCTCCTACGAGCAGTACTTC. Protein: CASSHEYSAPSYEQYF.

The table lists this clone with a few counts. The V gene is TRBV5-6, the J gene TRBJ1-2, with D maybe TRBD1 (6 bases). Germline values: CDR1 SGHDT, CDR2 YYEEEE. The V end was cut by 0 bases, the J end by 4 bases, with 10 bases between. The CDR3 consists of 14 residues. The CDR3 spells CASSLARQAYGYTF. CDR3 bases: TGTGCCAGCAGCTTGGCGCGACAGGCCTATGGCTACACCTTC.

The chain has TRBV28 and TRBJ1-1; D might be TRBD1 (6 bases). This CDR3 is 15 amino acids long. The V gene's germline CDR1 is MDHEN and CDR2 SYDVKM. The V end lost 5 bases, the J end lost 6 bases, and 19 bases lay between the germline ends. The chain's CDR3 is CASSTPDRSQAEAFF. CDR3 DNA: TGTGCCAGCAGTACCCCAGACAGGTCCCAGGCTGAAGCTTTCTTT.

In its sample, this clone was seen a few times. V and J are TRBV6-6 and TRBJ1-3, with D unresolved. The germline V and J ends were trimmed by 4 bases and 4 bases, with 5 bases remaining between them. The germline V gene has CDR1 MNHNY and CDR2 SVGAGI (reference sequence). This CDR3 spans 12 amino acids. CDR3 protein: CASSSQGNTIYF. CDR3 sequence (DNA): TGTGCCAGCAGTTCACAGGGAAACACCATATATTTT.